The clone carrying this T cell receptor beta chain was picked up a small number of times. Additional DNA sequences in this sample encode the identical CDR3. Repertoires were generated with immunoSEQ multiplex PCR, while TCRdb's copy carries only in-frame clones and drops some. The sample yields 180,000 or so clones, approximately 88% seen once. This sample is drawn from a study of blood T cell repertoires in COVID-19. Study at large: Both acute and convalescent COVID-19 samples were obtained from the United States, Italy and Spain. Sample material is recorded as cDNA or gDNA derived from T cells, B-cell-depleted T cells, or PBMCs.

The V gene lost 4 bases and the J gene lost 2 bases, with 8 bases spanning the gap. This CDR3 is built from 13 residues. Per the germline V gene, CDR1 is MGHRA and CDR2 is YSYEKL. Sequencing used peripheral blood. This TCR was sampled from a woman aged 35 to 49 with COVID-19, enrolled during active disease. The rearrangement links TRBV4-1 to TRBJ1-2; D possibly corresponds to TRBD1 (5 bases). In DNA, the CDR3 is TGCGCCAGCAGCCTGGGGCAGAACTATGGCTACACCTTC. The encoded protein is CASSLGQNYGYTF.